Only a few counts were recorded for the clone carrying this T cell receptor (beta chain). Its antigen is undetermined. For TCR beta, libraries came from iRepertoire HTBI primers and Arm-PCR of CDR3 regions. TCRdb fed the multiplex PCR reads into MiXCR, producing one record per CDR3 protein. The table shows about 470,000 distinct CDR3 sequences, with 20% occurring only once. Time point denoted: persistent/refractory GD, antithyroid drugs over 5 years with positive TRAb. PBMCs were the source of the RNA used for TCR sequencing. The data belong to a study of regulatory T cells in long-lasting Graves disease. General study findings and limits: The study examined only peripheral blood, not thyroid tissue. Persistent Graves' cases showed lower TCR diversity than newly diagnosed cases. New patients shared fewer public clonotypes (about 1,000) than persistent patients did (roughly 2,500).

Between the trimmed V and J ends, which lost 6 bases and 4 bases, there was a span of 18 bases. The CDR3 spans 15 residues. CDR1 and CDR2 (germline): SQVTM, ANQGSEA. The specimen was peripheral blood mononuclear cells (PBMCs), collected when the disease was refractory, from a patient treated with antithyroid drugs. The chain carries TRBV29-1 and TRBJ2-2, with D possibly matching TRBD2 (5 bases). This TCR came from a female donor with Graves disease. CDR3 region: CSVRTSTDGTGELFF. The CDR3 coding sequence is TGCAGCGTCCGAACTAGTACGGATGGCACCGGGGAGCTGTTTTTT.